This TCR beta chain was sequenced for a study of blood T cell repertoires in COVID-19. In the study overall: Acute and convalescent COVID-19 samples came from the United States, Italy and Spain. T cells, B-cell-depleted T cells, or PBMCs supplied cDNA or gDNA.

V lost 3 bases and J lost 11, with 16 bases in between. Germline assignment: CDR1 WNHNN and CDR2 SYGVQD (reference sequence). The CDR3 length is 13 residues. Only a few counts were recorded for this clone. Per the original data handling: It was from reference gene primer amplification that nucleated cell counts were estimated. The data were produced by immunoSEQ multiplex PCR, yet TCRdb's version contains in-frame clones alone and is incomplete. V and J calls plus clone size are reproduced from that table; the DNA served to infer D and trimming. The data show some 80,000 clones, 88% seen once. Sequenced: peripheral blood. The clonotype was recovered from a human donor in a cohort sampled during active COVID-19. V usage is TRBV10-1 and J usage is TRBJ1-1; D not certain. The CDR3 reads CASSEQGGFRAFF. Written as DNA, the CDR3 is TGCGCCAGCAGTGAACAAGGCGGGTTCAGGGCTTTCTTT.